This T cell receptor (beta chain) was observed in a study of T cell repertoires in cytomegalovirus infection. About the research overall: HLA-C-restricted CMV epitopes, recently identified, and well-studied HLA-B-restricted ones were used by the study. TCR beta signatures that were public indicated CMV infection and matching HLA type.

General study results and limits: HLA-C-restricted CMV-specific TCR beta clonotypes prevailed in the ex vivo response. Cumulative frequency of public TCR beta families picked out carriers of CMV plus the relevant HLA.

V gave up 0 bases and J gave up 6 bases, with 15 bases separating them. CDR3 length equals 15 residues. Germline CDR1 is SGDLS and CDR2 is YYNGEE. A remark on this clonotype: Its antigen is not known.

TCRdb reanalysed the reads using MiXCR and keeps one entry per CDR3 protein. The table shows about a million distinct CDR3 sequences, with roughly 30% occurring only once. Sample: cultured CD8+ T cells from PBMCs, taken from culture after CMV antigen stimulation. This chain joins TRBV9 and TRBJ1-2, with D uncertain. This TCR came from a human donor in good health (CMV status not recorded). Some clones in this sample may be carry-over from other donors' samples. The CDR3: CASSVGDTPYNGYTF. For the CDR3, the DNA is TGTGCCAGCAGCGTAGGGGATACCCCCTATAATGGCTACACCTTC. Supplemented by reference TRBV9 and TRBJ1-2, the full variable domain reads DSGVTQTPKHLITATGQRVTLRCSPRSGDLSVYWYQQSLDQGLQFLIQYYNGEERAKGNILERFSAQQFPDLHSELNLSSLELGDSALYFCASSVGDTPYNGYTFGSGTRLTVV.